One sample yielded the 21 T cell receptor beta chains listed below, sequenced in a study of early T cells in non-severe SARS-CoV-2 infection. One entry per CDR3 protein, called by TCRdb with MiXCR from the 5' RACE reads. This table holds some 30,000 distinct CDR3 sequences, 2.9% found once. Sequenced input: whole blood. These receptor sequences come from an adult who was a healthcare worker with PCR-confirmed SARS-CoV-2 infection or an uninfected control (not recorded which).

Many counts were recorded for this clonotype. The CDR3 spells CASSTIDRTYEQYV. For the CDR3, the DNA is TGTGCCAGCAGCACGATCGACAGGACCTACGAGCAGTACGTC. The chain employs TRBV21-1 and TRBJ2-7; TRBD1, as called in the table, went unchecked against the DNA. TRBV21-1 is noted as a pseudogene. The length of the CDR3 is 14 residues.

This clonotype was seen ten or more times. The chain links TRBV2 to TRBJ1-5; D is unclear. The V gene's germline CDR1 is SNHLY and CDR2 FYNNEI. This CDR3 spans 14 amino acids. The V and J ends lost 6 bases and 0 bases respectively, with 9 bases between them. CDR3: CASSVFNSNQPQHF. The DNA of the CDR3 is TGTGCCAGCAGCGTTTTTAATAGCAATCAGCCCCAGCATTTT.

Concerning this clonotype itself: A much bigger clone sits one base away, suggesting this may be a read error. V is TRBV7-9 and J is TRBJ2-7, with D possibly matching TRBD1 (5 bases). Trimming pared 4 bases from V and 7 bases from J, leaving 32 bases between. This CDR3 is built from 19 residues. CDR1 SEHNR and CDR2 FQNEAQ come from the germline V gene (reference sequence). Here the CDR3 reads CASSSGCPKPGLLVDEQYV. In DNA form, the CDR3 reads TGTGCCAGCAGCTCAGGCTGCCCAAAGCCAGGGCTCCTGGTAGATGAGCAGTACGTC.

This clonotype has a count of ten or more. The CDR3 bases are TGTGCCAGCAGAGACGGAGTGAACAGGGGGCAAGACTATGGCTACACCTTC. Encoded protein: CASRDGVNRGQDYGYTF. The V call is TRBV5-6, the J call TRBJ1-2, with 9 bases matching TRBD1. V was clipped by 5 bases and J by 3 bases; unmatched bases: 14. This CDR3 region has 17 residues. Germline V CDR1 and CDR2: SGHDT, YYEEEE. Based on the CDR3 plus reference TRBV5-6 and TRBJ1-2, the full variable domain is DAGVTQSPTHLIKTRGQQVTLRCSPKSGHDTVSWYQQALGQGPQFIFQYYEEEERQRGNFPDRFSGHQFPNYSSELNVNALLLGDSALYLCASRDGVNRGQDYGYTFGSGTRLTVV.

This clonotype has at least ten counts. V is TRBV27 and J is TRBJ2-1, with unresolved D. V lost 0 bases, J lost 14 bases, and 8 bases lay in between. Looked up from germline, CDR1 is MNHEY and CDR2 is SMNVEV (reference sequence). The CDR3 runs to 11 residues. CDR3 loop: CASSLSGREFF. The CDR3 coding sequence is TGTGCCAGCAGTTTATCGGGTAGGGAGTTCTTC.

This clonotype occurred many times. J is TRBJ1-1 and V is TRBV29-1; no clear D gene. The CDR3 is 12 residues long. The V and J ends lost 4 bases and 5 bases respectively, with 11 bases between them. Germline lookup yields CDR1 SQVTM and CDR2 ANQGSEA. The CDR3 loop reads CSVVLRGTEAFF. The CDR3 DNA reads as TGCAGCGTTGTCTTGCGAGGGACTGAAGCTTTCTTT.

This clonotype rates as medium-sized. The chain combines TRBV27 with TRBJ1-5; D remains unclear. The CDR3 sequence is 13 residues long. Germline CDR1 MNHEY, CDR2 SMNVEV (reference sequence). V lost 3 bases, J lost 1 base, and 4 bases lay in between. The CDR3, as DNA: TGTGCCAGCAGTTTTTTGAGCAATCAGCCCCAGCATTTT. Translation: CASSFLSNQPQHF.

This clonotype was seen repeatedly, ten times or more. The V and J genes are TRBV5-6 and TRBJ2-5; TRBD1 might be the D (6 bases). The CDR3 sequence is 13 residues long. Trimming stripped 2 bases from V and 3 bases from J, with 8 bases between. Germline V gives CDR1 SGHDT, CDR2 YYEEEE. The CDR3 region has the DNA TGTGCCAGCAGCTTTAACAGGGAAGAGACCCAGTACTTC. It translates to CASSFNREETQYF.

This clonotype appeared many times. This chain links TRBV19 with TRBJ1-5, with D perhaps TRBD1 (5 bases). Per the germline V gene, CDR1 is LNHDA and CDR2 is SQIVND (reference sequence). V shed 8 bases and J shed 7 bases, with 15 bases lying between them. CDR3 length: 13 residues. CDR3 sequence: CASGGTTGQPQHF. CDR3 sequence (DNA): TGTGCCAGTGGAGGGACGACGGGGCAGCCCCAGCATTTT.

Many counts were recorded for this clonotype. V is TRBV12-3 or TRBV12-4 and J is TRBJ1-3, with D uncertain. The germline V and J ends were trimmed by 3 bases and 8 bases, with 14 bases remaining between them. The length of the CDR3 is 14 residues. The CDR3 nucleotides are TGTGCCAGCAGTTTCGGGCGTAGGCTCTACACCATATATTTT. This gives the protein CASSFGRRLYTIYF.

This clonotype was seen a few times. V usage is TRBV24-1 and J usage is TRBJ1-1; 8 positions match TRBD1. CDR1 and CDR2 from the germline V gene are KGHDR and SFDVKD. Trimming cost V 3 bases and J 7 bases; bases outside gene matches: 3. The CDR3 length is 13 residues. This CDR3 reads CATSDGTGSEAFF. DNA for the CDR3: TGTGCCACCAGTGATGGGACAGGCAGTGAAGCTTTCTTT.

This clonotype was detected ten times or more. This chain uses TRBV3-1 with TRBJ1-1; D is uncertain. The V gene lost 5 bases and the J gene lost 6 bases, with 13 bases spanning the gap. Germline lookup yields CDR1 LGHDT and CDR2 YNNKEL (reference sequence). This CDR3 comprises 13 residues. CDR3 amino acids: CASSMGYVAEAFF. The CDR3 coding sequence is TGTGCCAGCAGCATGGGCTACGTGGCTGAAGCTTTCTTT.

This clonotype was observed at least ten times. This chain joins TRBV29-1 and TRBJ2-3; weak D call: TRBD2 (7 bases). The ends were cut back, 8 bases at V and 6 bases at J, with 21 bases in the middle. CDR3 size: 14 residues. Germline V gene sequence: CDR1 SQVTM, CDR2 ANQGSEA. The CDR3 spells CSIKGGSLRDTQYF. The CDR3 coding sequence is TGCAGCATAAAGGGGGGGTCGCTTCGGGATACGCAGTATTTT.

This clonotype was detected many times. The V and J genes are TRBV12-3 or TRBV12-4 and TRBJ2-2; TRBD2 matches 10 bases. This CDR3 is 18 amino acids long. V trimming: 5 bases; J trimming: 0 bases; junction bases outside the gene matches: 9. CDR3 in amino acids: CASSPRTSGHANTGELFF. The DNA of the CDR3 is TGTGCCAGCAGTCCTCGGACTAGCGGACATGCGAACACCGGGGAGCTGTTTTTT.

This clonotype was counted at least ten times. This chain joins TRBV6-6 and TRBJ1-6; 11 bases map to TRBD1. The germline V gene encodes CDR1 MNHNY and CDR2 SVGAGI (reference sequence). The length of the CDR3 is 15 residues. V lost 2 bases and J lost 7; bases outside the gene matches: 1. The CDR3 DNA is TGTGCCAGCAGTTACCGGGACAGGGGGAATTCACCCCTCCACTTT. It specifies CASSYRDRGNSPLHF.

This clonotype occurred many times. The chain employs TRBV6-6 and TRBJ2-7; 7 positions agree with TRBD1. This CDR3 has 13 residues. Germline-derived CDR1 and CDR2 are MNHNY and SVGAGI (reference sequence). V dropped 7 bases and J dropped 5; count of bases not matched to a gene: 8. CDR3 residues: CASNPTGSHEQYV. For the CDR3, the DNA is TGTGCCAGCAACCCGACAGGGTCCCACGAGCAGTACGTC.

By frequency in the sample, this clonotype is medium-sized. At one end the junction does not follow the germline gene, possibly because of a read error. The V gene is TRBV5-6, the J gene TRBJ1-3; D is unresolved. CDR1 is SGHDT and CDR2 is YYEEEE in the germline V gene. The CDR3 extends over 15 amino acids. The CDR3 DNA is TGTGCCAGCAGCTTGGGTTACCGGTCTGAAAACACCATATATTTT. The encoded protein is CASSLGYRSENTIYF.

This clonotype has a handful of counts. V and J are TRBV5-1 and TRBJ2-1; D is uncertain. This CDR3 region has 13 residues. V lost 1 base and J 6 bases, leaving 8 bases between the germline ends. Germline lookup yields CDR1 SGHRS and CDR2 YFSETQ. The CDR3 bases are TGCGCCAGCAGCTTGAGGCTTTCCAATGAGCAGTTCTTC. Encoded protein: CASSLRLSNEQFF.

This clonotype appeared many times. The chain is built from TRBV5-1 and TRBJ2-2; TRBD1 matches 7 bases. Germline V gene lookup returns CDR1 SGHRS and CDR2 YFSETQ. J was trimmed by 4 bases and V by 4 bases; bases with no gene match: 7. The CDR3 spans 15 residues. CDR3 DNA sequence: TGCGCCAGCAGCCTGGGACAGACTTCCACCGGGGAGCTGTTTTTT. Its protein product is CASSLGQTSTGELFF. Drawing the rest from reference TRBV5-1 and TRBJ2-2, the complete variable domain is KAGVTQTPRYLIKTRGQQVTLSCSPISGHRSVSWYQQTPGQGLQFLFEYFSETQRNKGNFPGRFSGRQFSNSRSEMNVSTLELGDSALYLCASSLGQTSTGELFFGEGSRLTVL.

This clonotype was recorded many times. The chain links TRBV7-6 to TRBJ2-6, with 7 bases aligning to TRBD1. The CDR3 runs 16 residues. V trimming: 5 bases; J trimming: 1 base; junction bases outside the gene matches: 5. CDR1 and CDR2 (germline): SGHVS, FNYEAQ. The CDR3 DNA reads TGTGCCAGCAGCGTAGGACAGGTGTCTGGGGCCAACGTCCTGACTTTC. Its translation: CASSVGQVSGANVLTF.

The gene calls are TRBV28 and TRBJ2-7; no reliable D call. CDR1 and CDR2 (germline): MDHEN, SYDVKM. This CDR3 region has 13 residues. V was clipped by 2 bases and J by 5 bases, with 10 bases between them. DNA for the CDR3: TGTGCCAGCAGTTTAACCTGGGTCCACGAGCAGTACGTC. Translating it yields CASSLTWVHEQYV.